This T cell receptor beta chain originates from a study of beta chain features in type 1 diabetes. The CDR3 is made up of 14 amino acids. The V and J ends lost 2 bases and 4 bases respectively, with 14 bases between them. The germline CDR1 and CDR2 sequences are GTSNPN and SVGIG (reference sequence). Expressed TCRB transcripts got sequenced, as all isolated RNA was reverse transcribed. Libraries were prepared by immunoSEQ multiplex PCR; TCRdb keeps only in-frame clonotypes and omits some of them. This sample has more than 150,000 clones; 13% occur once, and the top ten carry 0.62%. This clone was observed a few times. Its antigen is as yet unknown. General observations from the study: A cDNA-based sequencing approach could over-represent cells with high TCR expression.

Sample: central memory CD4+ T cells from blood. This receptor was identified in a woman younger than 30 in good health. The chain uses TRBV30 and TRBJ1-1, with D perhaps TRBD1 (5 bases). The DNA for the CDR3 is TGTGCCTGGAGTCCTTTAACAGGTTTCACTGAAGCTTTCTTT. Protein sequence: CAWSPLTGFTEAFF.